These T cell receptor beta chains were read from a single sample in a study of CD8 T cells in ankylosing spondylitis. TCRdb fed the 5' RACE reads into MiXCR, producing one record per CDR3 protein. Of roughly 490,000 distinct CDR3 sequences listed, roughly 5.3% are singletons. Sequenced sample: blood, either unsorted or a sorted T cell fraction (not recorded which). These receptors were collected from a male donor with ankylosing spondylitis. The CDR3 runs from the conserved cysteine through the conserved F or W.

CDR3 length,V gene,CDR3 protein
14,TRBV12-3/TRBV12-4,CASSSDRWGNEQFF
14,TRBV5-1,CASMTQPSTDTQYF
13,TRBV20-1,CSASEYSHNEQFF
13,TRBV28,CASSLHDSPGYTF
14,TRBV4-2,CASSQGYSNQPQHF
13,TRBV11-2,CASSPDGHYGYTF
12,TRBV24-1,CATSSGTDTQYF
13,TRBV10-3,CAINARQGYEQYF
12,TRBV11-2,CASSWDRGELFF
15,TRBV23-1,CASSQSVPGADTQYF
11,TRBV20-1,CSARYGMEAFF
15,TRBV5-5,CASTQGQGNLETQYF
15,TRBV4-2,CASSQEGTPDYEAFF
13,TRBV7-2,CASSFLDQETQYF
13,TRBV4-3,CASSQRGGDGYTF
14,TRBV20-1,CSGQGAASTDTQYF
16,TRBV5-1,CASSLLGDSDTDTQYF
15,TRBV11-3,CASSTGQGLNTEAFF
15,TRBV7-2,CASSPDSRSGNTIYF
14,TRBV12-3/TRBV12-4,CASRNSGTYNEQFF
17,TRBV10-3,CATREASGRSGADTQYF
14,TRBV6-1,CASGQGYEANVLTF
15,TRBV6-2/TRBV6-3,CASSYSGLAGGEQFF
15,TRBV4-2,CASSQDRAGNQPQHF
16,TRBV6-2/TRBV6-3,CASFSQLMGATGELFF
14,TRBV20-1,CSARVSELNYGYTF
17,TRBV7-2,CASSSSRVSSNTGELFF
15,TRBV5-1,CASSKDRPNTGELFF
16,TRBV20-1,CSAWTVPQSIGYGYTF
14,TRBV15,CATSTRWTSYEQYF
15,TRBV5-4,CASSVEGRVSYGYTF
17,TRBV5-1,CASSLGLAGDLSYEQYF
14,TRBV6-2/TRBV6-3,CASSAGGWLETQYF
18,TRBV5-5,CASSSPGLAISSYNEQFF
17,TRBV29-1,CSVEAPRLLPGGEKLFF
15,TRBV20-1,CSARERALPRDTQYF
15,TRBV4-1,CASSAQGAQLTEAFF
15,TRBV6-2/TRBV6-3,CASSSDGVSFYEQYF
13,TRBV29-1,CSVTSRSYNEQFF
16,TRBV5-1,CASSLARTSGRETQYF
15,TRBV4-3,CASSQELHRGTEAFF
15,TRBV7-6,CASSPRRIPNEKLFF
17,TRBV4-2,CASSQGGVGSSNQPQHF
14,TRBV6-2/TRBV6-3,CASGGSGALYEQYF
13,TRBV7-2,CASSNRQGSEAFF
18,TRBV5-1,CASSSLPGLAGVYYEQYF
13,TRBV20-1,CSARRPGNGGYTF
14,TRBV20-1,CSVSGAGGNQPQHF
13,TRBV5-6,CASSLGQVQGYTF
16,TRBV5-1,CASSLPRDRGLEKLFF
18,TRBV4-3,CASSQTLFEGDSVYEQYF
13,TRBV10-3,CAIRGQADDGYTF
16,TRBV5-1,CASSTGTSGSIGEQFF
13,TRBV5-1,CASSLAGGPEQYF
14,TRBV20-1,CSATSGPSYNEQFF
14,TRBV5-1,CASSWGVNTGELFF
14,TRBV7-2,CASSLAATNYGYTF
14,TRBV20-1,CSATTGRAGSEQYF